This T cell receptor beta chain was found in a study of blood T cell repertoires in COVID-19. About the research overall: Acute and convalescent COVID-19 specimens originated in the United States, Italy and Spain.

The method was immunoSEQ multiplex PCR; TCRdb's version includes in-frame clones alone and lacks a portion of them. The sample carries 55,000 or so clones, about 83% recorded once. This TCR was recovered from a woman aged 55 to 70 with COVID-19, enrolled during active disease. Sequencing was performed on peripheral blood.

The CDR3 sequence: CASSQEIAEPYNEQFF. CDR3 coding DNA: TGTGCCAGCAGCCAAGAAATAGCGGAGCCCTACAATGAGCAGTTCTTC. The chain links TRBV14 to TRBJ2-1; D is perhaps TRBD2 (6 bases). This CDR3 comprises 16 residues. The ends were cut back, 0 bases at V and 2 bases at J, with 11 bases in the middle. Germline assignment: CDR1 SGHDN and CDR2 FVKESK.